The 29 T cell receptor beta chains listed next were all sequenced from one sample in a study of glioma-infiltrating T cells. Using RNA template, CDR3s of TCR alpha and beta were amplified with iRepertoire arm-PCR. TCRdb analysed the multiplex PCR reads with MiXCR anew, one entry per CDR3 protein. The repertoire includes 15,000 to 20,000 distinct CDR3 sequences, roughly 50% of them detected once, and around 42% sits in the top ten. Sequencing used glioma tissue, nonneoplastic brain tissue, or PBMCs (not recorded which). Receptor source: a human donor with low-grade glioma or glioblastoma, undergoing nonglioma brain surgery, or in good health (not recorded which).

This clonotype was counted at least ten times. The CDR3 DNA reads TGCGCCAGCAGCCAAGACCCAGCCCTCGAGCAGTACTTC. It specifies CASSQDPALEQYF. The chain uses TRBV4-3 and TRBJ2-7; D unresolved. Germline CDR1 and CDR2: LGHNA and YSLEER. V gave up 0 bases and J gave up 6 bases, with 9 bases separating them. The CDR3 spans 13 residues.

V usage is TRBV7-2 and J usage is TRBJ2-5; unclear D gene. The V gene lost 4 bases and the J gene lost 2 bases, with 11 bases spanning the gap. The CDR3 length is 14 residues. CDR1 is SGHTA, CDR2 FQGNSA, per germline. In DNA, the CDR3 is TGTGCCAGCAGCTCCCGACGGATTCAAGAGACCCAGTACTTC. This gives the protein CASSSRRIQETQYF.

This chain links TRBV6-9 with TRBJ2-7; D may correspond to TRBD1 or TRBD2 (5 bases each). Trimming cost V 3 bases and J 5 bases, with 14 bases left between them. The CDR3 length is 14 residues. Germline CDR1 is MNHGY and CDR2 is SVAAGI. CDR3: CASSYEGRHNEQYF. The CDR3 nucleotides read TGTGCCAGCAGTTACGAGGGACGGCACAACGAGCAGTACTTC.

The rearrangement joins TRBV2 to TRBJ2-3; TRBD1 or TRBD2 may be the D gene (5 bases each). V lost 5 bases and J 1 base, leaving 10 bases between the germline ends. The CDR3 totals 14 residues. Germline-derived CDR1 and CDR2 are SNHLY and FYNNEI. CDR3 sequence reads: CASSLLGGTDTQYF. Written as DNA, the CDR3 is TGTGCCAGCAGTCTCCTGGGGGGCACAGATACGCAGTATTTT.

This chain joins TRBV6-2 or TRBV6-3 and TRBJ2-6, with D maybe TRBD2 (5 bases). V was shortened by 0 bases and J by 1 base, with 13 bases between the two germline ends. CDR1 and CDR2 from the germline V gene are MNHEY and SVGEGT. The CDR3 contains 18 residues. As DNA, the CDR3 is TGTGCCAGCAGTTACTCGAGACGTACGGGGTCTGGGGCCAACGTCCTGACTTTC. It specifies CASSYSRRTGSGANVLTF.

J is TRBJ1-5 and V is TRBV6-2 or TRBV6-3, with D uncertain. The CDR3 contains 12 residues. V was cut by 6 bases and J by 16 bases, with 19 bases left in between. The germline V gene has CDR1 MNHEY and CDR2 SVGEGT. CDR3 coding DNA: TGTGCCAGCAGCTACCCCCGACCCCTACTCCATTTT. The encoded protein is CASSYPRPLLHF.

The chain uses TRBV6-6 and TRBJ2-1, with D uncertain. Trimming removed 5 bases at V and 4 bases at J, with 9 bases between. CDR1 is MNHNY, CDR2 SVGAGI, per germline (reference sequence). The CDR3 covers 13 residues. For the CDR3, the DNA is TGTGCCAGCAGTGACGGGCCTTACAATGAGCAGTTCTTC. It encodes CASSDGPYNEQFF.

The chain is built from TRBV28 and TRBJ2-1; TRBD2 aligns across 13 bases. The germline gives CDR1 MDHEN, CDR2 SYDVKM. J was trimmed by 7 bases and V by 1 base; bases with no gene match: 7. The CDR3 extends over 17 amino acids. The CDR3 nucleotides read TGTGCCAGCAGTTTATTAGGCGGGACTAGCGGGAAGAATGAGCAGTTCTTC. Its protein is CASSLLGGTSGKNEQFF.

The chain uses TRBV25-1 and TRBJ1-3; no firm D call. The CDR3 totals 14 residues. V was pared by 5 bases and J by 0 bases, with 8 bases between. Germline V gene data show CDR1 as MGHDK and CDR2 as SYGVNS. CDR3 nucleotide sequence: TGTGCCAGCAGTAATACGGTCTCTGGAAACACCATATATTTT. Protein product: CASSNTVSGNTIYF.

This clonotype was recorded a few times. The genes are TRBV6-2 or TRBV6-3 and TRBJ1-2; 7 nucleotides align to TRBD1. Germline V lookup: CDR1 MNHEY, CDR2 SVGEGT. The CDR3 sequence is 12 residues long. This chain's CDR3 is CACRDRYYGYTF. DNA of the CDR3: TGTGCTTGCCGGGACAGATACTATGGCTACACCTTC.

This chain links TRBV6-6 with TRBJ2-1, with D perhaps TRBD2 (7 bases). The CDR3 is 15 residues long. With 11 bases removed from V and 3 bases from J, the gap between germline ends came to 20 bases. Germline lookup yields CDR1 MNHNY and CDR2 SVGAGI (reference sequence). CDR3 sequence reads: CADKGGGIHYNEQFF. For the CDR3, the DNA is TGTGCCGACAAAGGGGGGGGCATCCACTACAATGAGCAGTTCTTC.

This clonotype qualifies as large. V gene TRBV7-2 combines with J gene TRBJ2-7, with 7 bases matching TRBD2. Germline-derived CDR1 and CDR2 are SGHTA and FQGNSA. The CDR3 consists of 15 residues. V lost 1 base and J lost 8; bases outside the gene matches: 11. The DNA for the CDR3 is TGTGCCAGCAGCTTAGGGGGCCTAGCGGTCGGAAAGCAGTACTTC. Residues: CASSLGGLAVGKQYF.

The sample holds a few counts of this clonotype. The V call is TRBV6-1, the J call TRBJ1-1, with TRBD1 matching 7 bases. CDR1 MNHNS and CDR2 SASEGT come from the germline V gene. This CDR3 has 13 residues. Trimming took 5 bases from V and 1 from J; bases not matched to a gene: 1. The DNA for the CDR3 is TGTGCCAGCAGTCGGACAGGGAACACTGAAGCTTTCTTT. This sequence encodes CASSRTGNTEAFF.

The chain has TRBV4-1 and TRBJ2-7, with D hard to call. Trimming removed 2 bases from V and 0 bases from J, with 11 bases in between. CDR3 length equals 15 residues. The V gene's germline CDR1 is MGHRA and CDR2 YSYEKL. In DNA form, the CDR3 reads TGCGCCAGCAGCCAAAGATTCAGGAGCTCCTACGAGCAGTACTTC. The encoded protein is CASSQRFRSSYEQYF.

This chain joins TRBV20-1 and TRBJ2-5; D may match TRBD1 or TRBD2 (5 bases each). Germline values: CDR1 DFQATT, CDR2 SNEGSKA (reference sequence). The CDR3 is 12 amino acids. Trimming shortened V by 6 bases and J by 4 bases, and 12 bases separated the two germline ends. The CDR3: CSAQEGRETQYF. In nucleotides, the CDR3 is TGCAGTGCCCAAGAGGGGCGAGAGACCCAGTACTTC.

This clonotype was seen a few times. This sequence joins TRBV20-1 and TRBJ2-5; 8 bases line up with TRBD1. CDR3 size: 13 residues. V shed 6 bases, J shed 5 bases, and the junction held 8 bases outside the gene matches. Looked up from germline, CDR1 is DFQATT and CDR2 is SNEGSKA (reference sequence). The CDR3 DNA reads as TGCAGTGCCATCGACAGGGGCGGGGAGACCCAGTACTTC. As protein: CSAIDRGGETQYF.

This clonotype was counted a few times. The J gene is TRBJ1-1, the V gene TRBV6-2 or TRBV6-3; 7 nucleotides line up with TRBD1. Germline V lookup: CDR1 MNHEY, CDR2 SVGEGT. The V and J ends lost 7 bases and 5 bases, in that order; junction bases with no gene match: 7. The CDR3 is 13 residues long. CDR3 in amino acids: CASTFPGGTEAFF. The CDR3 DNA follows: TGTGCCAGCACCTTCCCAGGGGGGACTGAAGCTTTCTTT.

The V gene is TRBV2, the J gene TRBJ1-1, with D unresolved. Per germline, CDR1 SNHLY and CDR2 FYNNEI. V lost 3 bases to trimming and J lost 1 base, with 12 bases between them. CDR3 size: 15 residues. In nucleotides, the CDR3 is TGTGCCAGCAGTGAGAATGGGAGTTCGAACACTGAAGCTTTCTTT. Translating it yields CASSENGSSNTEAFF.

This clonotype counts as medium-sized. The chain couples TRBV6-2 or TRBV6-3 to TRBJ2-5; 7 bases are a match to TRBD1. CDR1 MNHEY and CDR2 SVGEGT come from the germline V gene. Trimming removed 8 bases from V and 1 base from J; junction bases left unmatched: 4. CDR3 length: 13 amino acids. This CDR3 is CASQWDSQETQYF. The CDR3 DNA sequence: TGTGCCAGCCAGTGGGACAGCCAAGAGACCCAGTACTTC.

This chain connects TRBV27 to TRBJ1-6, with 11 bases identical to TRBD1. The CDR3 spans 16 residues. J lost 9 bases, V lost 6 bases, and 10 bases had no gene match. Germline V CDR1 and CDR2: MNHEY, SMNVEV (reference sequence). Here the CDR3 DNA reads TGTGCCAGCAGATCCCTTTCCGGGACAGGGGGTTCACCCCTCCACTTT. Translation gives CASRSLSGTGGSPLHF.

The V call is TRBV12-3 or TRBV12-4, the J call TRBJ1-1; D unresolved. With 5 bases removed from V and 7 bases from J, the gap between germline ends came to 5 bases. CDR3 size: 10 residues. The CDR3 reads CASSRNEAFF. CDR3 coding DNA: TGTGCCAGCAGTAGAAATGAAGCTTTCTTT.

V gene TRBV6-2 or TRBV6-3 combines with J gene TRBJ2-7, with a weak D call TRBD1 (5 bases). This CDR3 has 14 amino acids. Per the germline V gene, CDR1 is MNHEY and CDR2 is SVGEGT. V was trimmed by 2 bases and J by 2 bases, leaving 10 bases between them. The DNA for the CDR3 is TGTGCCAGCAGTTACGGACAATCGGCCTACGAGCAGTACTTC. This sequence encodes CASSYGQSAYEQYF.

This clonotype was counted a few times. The CDR3 nucleotides are TGTGCCAGCAGCTTAGACTGGACAGGCGATAACTATGGCTACACCTTC. Its protein is CASSLDWTGDNYGYTF. The gene calls are TRBV11-2 and TRBJ1-2, with 7 bases identical to TRBD1. The CDR3 runs to 16 residues. V trimming: 0 bases; J trimming: 1 base; junction bases outside the gene matches: 5. CDR1 and CDR2 (germline): SGHAT, FQNNGV.

The CDR3 loop is CSARESGRPTYNYGYTF. DNA of the CDR3: TGCAGTGCTAGAGAGAGTGGCCGACCCACCTATAACTATGGCTACACCTTC. The rearrangement joins TRBV20-1 to TRBJ1-2; unclear D gene. The germline V and J ends were trimmed by 0 bases and 1 base, with 18 bases remaining between them. CDR1 is DFQATT and CDR2 is SNEGSKA in the germline V gene (reference sequence). This CDR3 contains 17 residues.

This chain connects TRBV5-1 to TRBJ2-7; a weak D match, TRBD1 (6 bases). Germline lookup yields CDR1 SGHRS and CDR2 YFSETQ. The CDR3 has 13 amino acids. Trimming stripped 5 bases from V and 0 bases from J, with 9 bases between. The CDR3 region has the DNA TGCGCCAGCAGAGGGACAAGCTCCTACGAGCAGTACTTC. It is translated as CASRGTSSYEQYF.

This rearrangement joins TRBV20-1 to TRBJ2-7; TRBD1 matches 9 bases. The CDR3 totals 14 residues. Germline CDR1 DFQATT, CDR2 SNEGSKA (reference sequence). Germline trimming cut 2 bases from V and 7 bases from J; bases unmatched to any gene: 9. CDR3 DNA sequence: TGCAGTGCTAGAATTGGGACAGGGCAGCGGGAGCAGTACTTC. Translating gives CSARIGTGQREQYF.

The V call is TRBV6-1, the J call TRBJ2-7, with D possibly matching TRBD2 (6 bases). CDR1 and CDR2 from the germline V gene are MNHNS and SASEGT. This CDR3 comprises 18 residues. V dropped 0 bases and J dropped 2 bases, with 20 bases sitting between them. CDR3 DNA: TGTGCCAGCAGTGAAGCCGCTCGCATGCAGCGGGCAACCTACGAGCAGTACTTC. Translating gives CASSEAARMQRATYEQYF.

The chain recombines TRBV7-2 with TRBJ2-5; D tentatively reads TRBD1 or TRBD2 (6 bases each). Trimming pared 2 bases from V and 5 bases from J, leaving 12 bases between. The CDR3 runs to 14 residues. Germline values: CDR1 SGHTA, CDR2 FQGNSA. CDR3 region: CASSLRRGTETQYF. CDR3 coding DNA: TGTGCCAGCAGCTTAAGGAGGGGGACGGAGACCCAGTACTTC. Filled out from reference TRBV7-2 and TRBJ2-5, the complete variable domain reads GAGVSQSPSNKVTEKGKDVELRCDPISGHTALYWYRQSLGQGLEFLIYFQGNSAPDKSGLPSDRFSAERTGGSVSTLTIQRTQQEDSAVYLCASSLRRGTETQYFGPGTRLLVL.

CDR3 sequence: CSARDSTSRSYNEQFF. The DNA for the CDR3 is TGCAGTGCTAGAGACTCGACTAGTCGGTCCTACAATGAGCAGTTCTTC. V and J are TRBV20-1 and TRBJ2-1, with D possibly being TRBD2 (6 bases). V was trimmed by 0 bases and J by 1 base, leaving 13 bases between them. This CDR3 contains 16 residues. Germline values: CDR1 DFQATT, CDR2 SNEGSKA (reference sequence).